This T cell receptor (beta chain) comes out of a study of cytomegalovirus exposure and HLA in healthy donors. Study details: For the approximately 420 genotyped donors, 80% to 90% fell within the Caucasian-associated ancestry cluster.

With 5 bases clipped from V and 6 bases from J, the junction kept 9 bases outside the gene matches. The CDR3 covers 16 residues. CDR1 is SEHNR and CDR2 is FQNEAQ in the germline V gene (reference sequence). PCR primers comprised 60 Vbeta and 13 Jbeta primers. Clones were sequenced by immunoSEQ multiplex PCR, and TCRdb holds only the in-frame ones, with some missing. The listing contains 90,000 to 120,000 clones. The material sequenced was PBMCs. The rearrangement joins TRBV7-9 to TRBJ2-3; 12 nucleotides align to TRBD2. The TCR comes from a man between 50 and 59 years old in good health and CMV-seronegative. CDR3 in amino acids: CASSPGLAGRGDTQYF. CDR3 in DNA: TGTGCCAGCAGCCCAGGACTAGCGGGGAGAGGGGATACGCAGTATTTT.